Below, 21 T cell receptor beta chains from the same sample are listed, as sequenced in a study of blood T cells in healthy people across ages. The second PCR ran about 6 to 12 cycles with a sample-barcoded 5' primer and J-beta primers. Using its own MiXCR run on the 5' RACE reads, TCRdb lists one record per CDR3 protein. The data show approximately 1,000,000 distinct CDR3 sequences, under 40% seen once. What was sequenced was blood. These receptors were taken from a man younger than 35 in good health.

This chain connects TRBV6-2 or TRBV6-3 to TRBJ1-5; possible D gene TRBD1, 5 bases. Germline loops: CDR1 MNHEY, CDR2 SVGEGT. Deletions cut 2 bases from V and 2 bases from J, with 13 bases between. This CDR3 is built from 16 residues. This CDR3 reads CASSYGHGRGNQPQHF. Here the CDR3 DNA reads TGTGCCAGCAGTTACGGTCACGGCAGGGGCAATCAGCCCCAGCATTTT.

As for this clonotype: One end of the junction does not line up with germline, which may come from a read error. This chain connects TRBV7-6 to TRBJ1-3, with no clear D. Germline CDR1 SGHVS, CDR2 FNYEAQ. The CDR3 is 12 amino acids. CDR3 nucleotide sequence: TGTGCTAGCAGCACCGGCTTAAACACCATATATTTT. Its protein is CASSTGLNTIYF.

This chain's CDR3 is CASSQDKGARGYTF. In nucleotides, the CDR3 is TGTGCCAGCAGCCAAGATAAGGGGGCCCGGGGCTACACCTTC. J is TRBJ1-2 and V is TRBV4-2; the match to TRBD1 covers 7 bases. CDR3 length equals 14 residues. Per germline, CDR1 LGHNA and CDR2 YNFKEQ. Trimming removed 0 bases from V and 8 bases from J; junction bases left unmatched: 6.

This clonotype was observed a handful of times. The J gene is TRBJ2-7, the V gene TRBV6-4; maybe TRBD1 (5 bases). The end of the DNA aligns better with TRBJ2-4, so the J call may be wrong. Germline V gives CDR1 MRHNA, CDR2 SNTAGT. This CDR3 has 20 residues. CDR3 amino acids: CASSDSNDFGSGPDGNIQYF. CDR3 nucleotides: TGTGCCAGCAGTGACTCGAATGATTTTGGTTCAGGGCCGGACGGAAACATTCAGTACTTC.

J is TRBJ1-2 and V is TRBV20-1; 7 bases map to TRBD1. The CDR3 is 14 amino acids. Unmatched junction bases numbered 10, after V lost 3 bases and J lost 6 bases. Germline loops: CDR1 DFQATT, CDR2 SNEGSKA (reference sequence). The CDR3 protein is CSARVKQGTDGYTF. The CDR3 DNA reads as TGCAGTGCTAGGGTGAAACAGGGGACGGATGGCTACACCTTC.

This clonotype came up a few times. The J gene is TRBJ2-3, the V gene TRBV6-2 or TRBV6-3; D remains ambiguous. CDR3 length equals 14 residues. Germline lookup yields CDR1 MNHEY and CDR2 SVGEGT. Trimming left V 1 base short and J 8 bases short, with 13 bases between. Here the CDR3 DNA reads TGTGCCAGCAGTTACTTCGTAGCACCACCTACGCAGTATTTT. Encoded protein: CASSYFVAPPTQYF.

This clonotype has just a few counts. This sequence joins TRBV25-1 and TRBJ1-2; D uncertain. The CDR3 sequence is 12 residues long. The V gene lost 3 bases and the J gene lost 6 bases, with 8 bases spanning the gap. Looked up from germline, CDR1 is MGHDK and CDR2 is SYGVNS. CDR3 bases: TGTGCCAGCAGTGAGGTCCAGGATGGCTACACCTTC. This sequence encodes CASSEVQDGYTF.

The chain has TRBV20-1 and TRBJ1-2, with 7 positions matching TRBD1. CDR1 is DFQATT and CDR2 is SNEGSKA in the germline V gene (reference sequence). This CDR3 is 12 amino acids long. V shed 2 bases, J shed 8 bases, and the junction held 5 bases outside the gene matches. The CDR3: CSARNRGGGYTF. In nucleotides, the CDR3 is TGCAGTGCTAGAAACAGGGGAGGGGGCTACACCTTC.

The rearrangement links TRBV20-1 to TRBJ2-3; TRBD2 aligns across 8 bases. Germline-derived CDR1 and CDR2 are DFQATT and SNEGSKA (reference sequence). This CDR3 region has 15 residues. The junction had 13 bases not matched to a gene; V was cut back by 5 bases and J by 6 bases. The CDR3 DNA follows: TGCAGTGCTGGAGCACTAGCGGTTCCCCACGATACGCAGTATTTT. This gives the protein CSAGALAVPHDTQYF.

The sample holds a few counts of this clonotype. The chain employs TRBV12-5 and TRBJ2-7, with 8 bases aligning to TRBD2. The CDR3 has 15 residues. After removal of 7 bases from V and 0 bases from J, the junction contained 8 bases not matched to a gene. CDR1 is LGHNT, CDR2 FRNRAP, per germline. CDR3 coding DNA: TGTGCTAGTGCCCCCCCGGGGGGGACCTCCTACGAGCAGTACTTC. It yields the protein CASAPPGGTSYEQYF.

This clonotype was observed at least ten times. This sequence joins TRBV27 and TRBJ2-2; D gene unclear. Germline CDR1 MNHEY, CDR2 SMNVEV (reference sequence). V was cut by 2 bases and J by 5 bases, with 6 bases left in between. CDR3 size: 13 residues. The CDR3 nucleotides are TGTGCCAGCAGTTTAGGTCGGACCGGGGAGCTGTTTTTT. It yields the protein CASSLGRTGELFF.

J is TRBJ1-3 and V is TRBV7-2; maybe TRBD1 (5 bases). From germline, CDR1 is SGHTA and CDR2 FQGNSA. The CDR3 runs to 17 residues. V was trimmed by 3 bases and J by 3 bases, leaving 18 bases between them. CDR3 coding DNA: TGTGCCAGCAGCTTGGGGCCAGGGTACAAACTTGGAAACACCATATATTTT. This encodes CASSLGPGYKLGNTIYF. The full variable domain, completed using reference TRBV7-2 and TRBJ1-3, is GAGVSQSPSNKVTEKGKDVELRCDPISGHTALYWYRQSLGQGLEFLIYFQGNSAPDKSGLPSDRFSAERTGGSVSTLTIQRTQQEDSAVYLCASSLGPGYKLGNTIYFGEGSWLTVV.

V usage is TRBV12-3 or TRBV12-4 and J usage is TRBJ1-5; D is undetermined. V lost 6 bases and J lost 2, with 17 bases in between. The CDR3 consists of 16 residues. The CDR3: CASSLVEGVGNQPQHF. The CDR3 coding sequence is TGTGCCAGCAGCCTTGTCGAGGGAGTAGGCAATCAGCCCCAGCATTTT.

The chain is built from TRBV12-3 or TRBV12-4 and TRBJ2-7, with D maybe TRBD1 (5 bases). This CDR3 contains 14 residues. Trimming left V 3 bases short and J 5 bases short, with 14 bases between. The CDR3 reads CASSFLGDRDEQYF. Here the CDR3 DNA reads TGTGCCAGCAGTTTTTTAGGGGATAGGGACGAGCAGTACTTC.

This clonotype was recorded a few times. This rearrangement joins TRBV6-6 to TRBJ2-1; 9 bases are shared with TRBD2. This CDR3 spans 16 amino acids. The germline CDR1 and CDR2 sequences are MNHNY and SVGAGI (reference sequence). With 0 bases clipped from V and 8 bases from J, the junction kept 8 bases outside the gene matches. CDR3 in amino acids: CASSYSASGDMDEQFF. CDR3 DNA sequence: TGTGCCAGCAGTTACTCTGCTAGCGGGGATATGGATGAGCAGTTCTTC.

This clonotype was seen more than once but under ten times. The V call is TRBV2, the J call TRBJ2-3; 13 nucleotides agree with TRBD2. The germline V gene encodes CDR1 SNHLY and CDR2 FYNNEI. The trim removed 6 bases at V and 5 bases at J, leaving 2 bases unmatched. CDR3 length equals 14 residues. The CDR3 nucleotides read TGTGCCAGCAGATGGACTAGCGGGGGAGATACGCAGTATTTT. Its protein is CASRWTSGGDTQYF.

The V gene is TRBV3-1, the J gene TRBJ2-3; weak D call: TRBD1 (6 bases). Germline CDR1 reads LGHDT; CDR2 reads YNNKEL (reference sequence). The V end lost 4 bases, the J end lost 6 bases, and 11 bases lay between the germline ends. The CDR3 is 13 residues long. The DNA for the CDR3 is TGTGCCAGCAGCCCAACAGGGCATGATACGCAGTATTTT. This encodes CASSPTGHDTQYF.

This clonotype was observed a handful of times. The CDR3 loop is CASRYRDRVADTQYF. CDR3 bases: TGTGCCAGCAGATACCGGGACAGGGTGGCAGATACGCAGTATTTT. The chain carries TRBV6-2 or TRBV6-3 and TRBJ2-3; 9 positions match TRBD1. The CDR3 covers 15 residues. Germline-derived CDR1 and CDR2 are MNHEY and SVGEGT. With 6 bases clipped from V and 4 bases from J, the junction kept 8 bases outside the gene matches.

Here the CDR3 reads CASSPIQGAGFEKLFF. The CDR3 DNA reads TGCGCCAGCAGCCCGATACAGGGGGCAGGATTTGAAAAACTGTTTTTT. The J gene is TRBJ1-4, the V gene TRBV5-1; 9 bases are shared with TRBD1. The CDR3 is 16 residues long. Looked up from germline, CDR1 is SGHRS and CDR2 is YFSETQ. The V gene end was trimmed by 4 bases and the J gene end by 7 bases; junction bases not matched to a gene: 11.

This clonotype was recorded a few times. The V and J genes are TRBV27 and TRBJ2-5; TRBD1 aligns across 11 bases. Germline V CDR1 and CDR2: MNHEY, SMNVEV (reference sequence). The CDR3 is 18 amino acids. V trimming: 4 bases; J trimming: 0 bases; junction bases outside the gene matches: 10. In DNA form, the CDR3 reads TGTGCCAGCAGTTCCAACATGGGACAGGGGGGTTACCAAGAGACCCAGTACTTC. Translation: CASSSNMGQGGYQETQYF.

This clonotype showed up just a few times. The CDR3 DNA reads as TGTGCCAGCAGCTTGGCTTTTCGGGTCAGGATAACAGATACGCAGTATTTT. Its translation: CASSLAFRVRITDTQYF. The V and J genes are TRBV5-5 and TRBJ2-3, with no clear D. This CDR3 is 17 amino acids long. V lost 0 bases and J 3 bases, leaving 17 bases between the germline ends. Germline CDR1 and CDR2: SGHKS and YYEKEE (reference sequence).